One sample yielded the 25 T cell receptor beta chains listed below, sequenced in a study of breast tumors, draining lymph nodes, adjacent tissues. MiXCR was run by TCRdb on the multiplex PCR reads, yielding one entry per CDR3 protein. The table includes 180,000 or so distinct CDR3 sequences, 25% to 40% detected once. Samples came from axillary lymph nodes draining the breast cancer. Sequenced input: axillary lymph node tissue. All receptors come from a female donor with breast cancer. Some clones in this sample may be carry-over from other donors' samples.

Regarding this clonotype: The germline gene is not matched at one end of the junction; a read error may be the cause. The V call is TRBV5-8, the J call TRBJ1-1; D not certain. CDR3 size: 15 residues. Germline V gene lookup returns CDR1 SGHTS and CDR2 YDEGEE. Here the CDR3 DNA reads TGCGCCAGCTCTCGGGGAGGTGTACTAGACACTGAAGCTTTCTTT. The encoded protein is CASSRGGVLDTEAFF.

V usage is TRBV30 and J usage is TRBJ1-1; D may be TRBD1 (5 bases). V was trimmed by 0 bases and J by 9 bases, leaving 14 bases between them. CDR3 size: 13 residues. The germline V gene has CDR1 GTSNPN and CDR2 SVGIG (reference sequence). CDR3 region: CAWSVRGSRKAFF. CDR3 in DNA: TGTGCCTGGAGTGTACGGGGGTCAAGGAAAGCTTTCTTT.

V and J are TRBV2 and TRBJ1-2, with 8 nucleotides matching TRBD1. V trimming: 11 bases; J trimming: 2 bases; junction bases outside the gene matches: 4. CDR1 SNHLY and CDR2 FYNNEI come from the germline V gene. This CDR3 has 12 residues. The CDR3: CARQGHNYGYTF. The CDR3 DNA sequence: TGTGCCCGACAGGGGCACAACTATGGCTACACCTTC.

This clonotype came up many times. The chain recombines TRBV30 with TRBJ2-3; D remains ambiguous. CDR1 is GTSNPN and CDR2 is SVGIG in the germline V gene (reference sequence). The ends were cut back, 0 bases at V and 0 bases at J, with 4 bases in the middle. CDR3 length equals 13 residues. The CDR3 reads CAWSVESTDTQYF. CDR3 DNA sequence: TGTGCCTGGAGTGTAGAAAGCACAGATACGCAGTATTTT.

V is TRBV30 and J is TRBJ1-6; D ambiguous. The V end was cut by 0 bases, the J end by 7 bases, with 16 bases between. The CDR3 has 16 residues. CDR1 GTSNPN and CDR2 SVGIG come from the germline V gene (reference sequence). The CDR3 nucleotides are TGTGCCTGGAGTGTAGTCGCGGGAGGTGGGAATTCACCCCTCCACTTT. Translated, it gives CAWSVVAGGGNSPLHF.

There are many counts of this clonotype. The chain is built from TRBV12-3 or TRBV12-4 and TRBJ2-2, with 7 bases aligning to TRBD1. V shed 1 base, J shed 6 bases, and the junction held 5 bases outside the gene matches. The CDR3 is made up of 15 amino acids. This CDR3 reads CASSLGDRDAGELFF. The CDR3 region has the DNA TGTGCCAGCAGTTTAGGCGACAGGGACGCCGGGGAGCTGTTTTTT.

In its sample, this clonotype was seen many times. The chain uses TRBV20-1 and TRBJ1-5; perhaps TRBD1 as D (6 bases). The germline CDR1 and CDR2 sequences are DFQATT and SNEGSKA (reference sequence). The CDR3 totals 13 residues. Trimming shortened V by 6 bases and J by 6 bases, and 15 bases separated the two germline ends. CDR3 coding DNA: TGCAGTGCCCTGAGCGGGGGCGGTCAGCCCCAGCATTTT. It translates to CSALSGGGQPQHF.

This clonotype was recorded many times. The chain recombines TRBV2 with TRBJ2-5, with 7 bases lining up with TRBD2. V dropped 2 bases and J dropped 2; count of bases not matched to a gene: 8. CDR3 length equals 16 residues. Germline CDR1 SNHLY, CDR2 FYNNEI. The CDR3, as DNA: TGTGCCAGCAGTGAACAGGTGGGAGGGGCACAAGAGACCCAGTACTTC. Protein sequence: CASSEQVGGAQETQYF.

The chain carries TRBV29-1 and TRBJ2-1, with 8 bases identical to TRBD1. Germline CDR1 and CDR2: SQVTM and ANQGSEA. The ends lost 7 bases at V and 8 bases at J; junction bases unmatched: 13. The CDR3 contains 14 residues. The CDR3 loop reads CSGLKTGATDEQFF. CDR3 nucleotides: TGCAGCGGGCTTAAGACAGGGGCGACTGATGAGCAGTTCTTC.

The chain links TRBV18 to TRBJ2-3; D is possibly TRBD1 or TRBD2 (5 bases each). The CDR3 contains 15 residues. Trimming removed 5 bases at V and 5 bases at J, with 17 bases between. The germline gives CDR1 KGHSH, CDR2 LQKENI. CDR3 nucleotide sequence: TGTGCCAGCTCAGGATGGCAGGGACGGGTAGATACGCAGTATTTT. This translates into CASSGWQGRVDTQYF. Using reference TRBV18 and TRBJ2-3 for the parts outside the CDR3, the full variable domain is NAGVMQNPRHLVRRRGQEARLRCSPMKGHSHVYWYRQLPEEGLKFMVYLQKENIIDESGMPKERFSAEFPKEGPSILRIQQVVRGDSAAYFCASSGWQGRVDTQYFGPGTRLTVL.

This clonotype came up many times. The chain combines TRBV6-6 with TRBJ2-3, with D possibly matching TRBD2 (5 bases). Trimming removed 7 bases at V and 1 base at J, with 12 bases between. This CDR3 region has 14 residues. CDR1 and CDR2 from the germline V gene are MNHNY and SVGAGI (reference sequence). The CDR3 region is CASTSGIGTDTQYF. The CDR3 region has the DNA TGTGCCAGCACGTCGGGGATAGGCACAGATACGCAGTATTTT.

J is TRBJ2-1 and V is TRBV7-8, with D possibly being TRBD2 (5 bases). V shed 6 bases and J shed 4 bases, with 19 bases lying between them. The CDR3 length is 16 residues. Germline V CDR1 and CDR2: SGHVS, FQNEAQ. CDR3: CASRPQRFPRYNEQFF. Here the CDR3 DNA reads TGTGCCAGCAGACCACAGCGGTTCCCTAGATACAATGAGCAGTTCTTC.

The chain uses TRBV5-1 and TRBJ1-2; no definite D call. CDR1 SGHRS and CDR2 YFSETQ come from the germline V gene. This CDR3 is 16 amino acids long. Trimming left V 0 bases short and J 2 bases short, with 14 bases between. The CDR3, as DNA: TGCGCCAGCAGCTTGGAGCCGCCGGGAGGGAACTATGGCTACACCTTC. Translating gives CASSLEPPGGNYGYTF.

Worth noting for this clonotype: At one boundary the junction diverges from the germline segment, which might be a read error. The chain links TRBV7-2 to TRBJ2-3, with D maybe TRBD1 (5 bases). Per germline, CDR1 SGHTA and CDR2 FQGNSA. The CDR3 contains 13 residues. CDR3 in amino acids: CASSTDSTDTQYF. The DNA of the CDR3 is TGTGCCAGCAGCACCGACAGCACAGATACACAGTATTTT.

Comment on this clonotype: A much larger clone is a single base away; this may be a read error. The chain uses TRBV6-5 and TRBJ2-2; TRBD2 matches 14 bases. With V trimmed by 3 bases and J by 12 bases, 12 bases remained unmatched. Germline assignment: CDR1 MNHEY and CDR2 SVGAGI. This CDR3 contains 17 residues. The DNA for the CDR3 is TGTGCCAGCAGTTATATCCGGACTAGCGGGGGGATCAGGAAGCTGTTTTTT. It translates to CASSYIRTSGGIRKLFF.

In its sample, this clonotype was seen once. Relative to the germline gene, one junction end is altered; a read error may explain this. The J gene is TRBJ1-6, the V gene TRBV20-1; D remains ambiguous. The CDR3 is made up of 14 amino acids. The germline gives CDR1 DFQATT, CDR2 SNEGSKA (reference sequence). CDR3 nucleotides: TGCAGTGCTAGAAACGTAACCTACAATTCCCCCCTCCACTTT. This translates into CSARNVTYNSPLHF.

In this sample, this clonotype turned up many times. The genes are TRBV6-2 or TRBV6-3 and TRBJ2-5; 8 positions match TRBD1. Germline lookup yields CDR1 MNHEY and CDR2 SVGEGT. V shed 0 bases, J shed 6 bases, and the junction held 6 bases outside the gene matches. CDR3 length: 15 residues. The DNA for the CDR3 is TGTGCCAGCAGTTACTCAGGGACAGGTCTACAGACCCAGTACTTC. Its protein product is CASSYSGTGLQTQYF.

This clonotype occurred many times. The rearrangement uses TRBV12-3 or TRBV12-4 and TRBJ2-3; no reliable D call. The CDR3 totals 13 residues. With 7 bases removed from V and 1 base from J, the gap between germline ends came to 9 bases. The CDR3 sequence is CASTPPGTDTQYF. CDR3 in DNA: TGTGCCAGCACCCCCCCAGGCACAGATACGCAGTATTTT.

At least ten counts were recorded for this clonotype. V is TRBV18 and J is TRBJ2-5; TRBD1 aligns across 8 bases. Per the germline V gene, CDR1 is KGHSH and CDR2 is LQKENI. Losses at the gene ends were 5 bases for V and 5 bases for J; bases not matched to a gene: 4. CDR3 length equals 13 residues. The CDR3 region is CASSDRGGETQYF. DNA for the CDR3: TGTGCCAGCTCAGACAGGGGTGGCGAGACCCAGTACTTC.

In the case of this clonotype: A much larger clone lies one base from this, so it may be a read error. V is TRBV20-1 and J is TRBJ2-3, with D perhaps matching TRBD2 (5 bases). V was cut by 3 bases and J by 8 bases, with 18 bases left in between. The CDR3 extends over 14 amino acids. Germline loops: CDR1 DFQATT, CDR2 SNEGSKA (reference sequence). The CDR3 bases are TGCAGTGCTAGTCAGAACCAGGTGCGGGCTACGCAGTATTTT. Its translation is CSASQNQVRATQYF.

The chain is built from TRBV5-5 and TRBJ2-3; possible D gene TRBD2, 5 bases. Germline values: CDR1 SGHKS, CDR2 YYEKEE (reference sequence). V was pared by 0 bases and J by 11 bases, with 19 bases between. This CDR3 is built from 15 residues. The CDR3 nucleotides read TGTGCCAGCAGCTTGGGGAGGAGCTCCTACAATGAGCAGTATTTT. It translates to CASSLGRSSYNEQYF.

This rearrangement joins TRBV20-1 to TRBJ2-5; TRBD2 matches at 10 bases. Per germline, CDR1 DFQATT and CDR2 SNEGSKA (reference sequence). This CDR3 is built from 15 residues. Trimming took 4 bases from V and 4 from J; bases not matched to a gene: 9. CDR3 nucleotide sequence: TGCAGTGCTAAAAAGCGGGAGGGTGTTGGAGAGACCCAGTACTTC. It encodes CSAKKREGVGETQYF.

Of note for this clonotype: This may come from a read error, since a much larger clone is one base off. The rearrangement joins TRBV28 to TRBJ2-1; possible D gene TRBD2, 7 bases. V was pared by 7 bases and J by 9 bases, with 22 bases between. Germline V gene sequence: CDR1 MDHEN, CDR2 SYDVKM. The CDR3 has 15 amino acids. CDR3 protein: CASNLGGWSRGEQFF. In DNA form, the CDR3 reads TGTGCCAGCAATCTCGGGGGGTGGTCCAGGGGTGAGCAGTTCTTC. Using reference TRBV28 and TRBJ2-1 for the parts outside the CDR3, the full variable domain is DVKVTQSSRYLVKRTGEKVFLECVQDMDHENMFWYRQDPGLGLRLIYFSYDVKMKEKGDIPEGYSVSREKKERFSLILESASTNQTSMYLCASNLGGWSRGEQFFGPGTRLTVL.

This clonotype has ten or more counts. The genes are TRBV24-1 and TRBJ1-6; D gene uncertain. The CDR3 has 18 residues. V was cut by 4 bases and J by 2 bases, with 17 bases left in between. Per the germline V gene, CDR1 is KGHDR and CDR2 is SFDVKD. CDR3 protein: CATSDLVVGKTYNSPLHF. CDR3 nucleotides: TGTGCCACCAGTGACCTAGTAGTCGGGAAAACCTATAATTCACCCCTCCACTTT.

This clonotype was counted ten times or more. The chain links TRBV30 to TRBJ2-5; 7 bases match TRBD2. Per germline, CDR1 GTSNPN and CDR2 SVGIG (reference sequence). J gave up 4 bases and V 2 bases, and 10 bases lay outside the gene matches. The CDR3 covers 15 residues. CDR3 nucleotides: TGTGCCTGGAGTTTCCTGACTAGCACCCGAGAGACCCAGTACTTC. It specifies CAWSFLTSTRETQYF.